The 3 T cell receptor beta chains below all came from one sample that was sequenced in a study of cytotoxic CD8 clonotypes in ibrutinib-treated CLL. Assay used: immunoSEQ multiplex PCR; TCRdb lists only in-frame clones, some missing. Among some 200,000 clones listed, over 60% were seen once. Sequencing used PBMCs, obtained after 24 months of ibrutinib treatment. The receptors come from a human donor with chronic lymphocytic leukemia.

V usage is TRBV30 and J usage is TRBJ2-5; D uncertain. Trimming took 5 bases from V and 2 from J, leaving 6 bases between them. This CDR3 has 11 residues. Germline values: CDR1 GTSNPN, CDR2 SVGIG (reference sequence). This CDR3 is CAWGLQETQYF. The CDR3 coding sequence is TGTGCCTGGGGCTTACAAGAGACCCAGTACTTC.

V is TRBV5-6 and J is TRBJ2-1; D is uncertain. V was pared by 4 bases and J by 5 bases, with 13 bases between. The germline gives CDR1 SGHDT, CDR2 YYEEEE. The CDR3 is 14 amino acids. CDR3 bases: TGTGCCAGCAGCAGGGCCGGAGCTCACAATGAGCAGTTCTTC. Translated: CASSRAGAHNEQFF. Together with reference TRBV5-6 and TRBJ2-1, the CDR3 gives the full variable domain: DAGVTQSPTHLIKTRGQQVTLRCSPKSGHDTVSWYQQALGQGPQFIFQYYEEEERQRGNFPDRFSGHQFPNYSSELNVNALLLGDSALYLCASSRAGAHNEQFFGPGTRLTVL.

The chain recombines TRBV7-9 with TRBJ1-2; a weak D match, TRBD1 (5 bases). Trimming removed 5 bases at V and 5 bases at J, with 9 bases between. The CDR3 has 12 amino acids. Germline V gene lookup returns CDR1 SEHNR and CDR2 FQNEAQ (reference sequence). CDR3 coding DNA: TGTGCCAGCAGCCCCGGGGGTTATGGCTACACCTTC. It specifies CASSPGGYGYTF.